What follows describes a single T cell receptor beta chain. Enrolment of Seattle patients took place during active infection, and they were followed longitudinally. Per the study methods: Amplifying reference gene primers gave estimates of nucleated cell counts. Profiled with immunoSEQ multiplex PCR; TCRdb holds only in-frame clones, not every one. The V and J calls and clone size are taken from that table; D and trimming were inferred from the DNA. The table has about 48,000 clones, 70% to 90% seen once; the top ten hold around 3%. These data come from a study of blood T cell repertoires in COVID-19. On the study more broadly: Italy, Spain and the United States were the sources of the convalescent and acute COVID-19 samples.

CDR1 is SGHVS, CDR2 FQNEAQ, per germline. This CDR3 spans 12 amino acids. V dropped 5 bases and J dropped 6 bases, with 9 bases sitting between them. V and J are TRBV7-8 and TRBJ2-3, with a tentative D call TRBD1 (5 bases). Source material: peripheral blood. The receptor's source is a woman aged 80 or older with COVID-19, enrolled during active disease. The CDR3 reads CASSPNRDTQYF. CDR3 in DNA: TGTGCCAGCAGCCCCAACAGGGATACGCAGTATTTT.